This T cell receptor (beta chain) was found in a study of response to subunit inactivated influenza vaccine. Points from the study as a whole: Every seasonal influenza vaccination brings in few new T cells, the authors suggested.

The sample holds many counts of this clonotype. The antigen is unknown. From germline, CDR1 is SGHRS and CDR2 YFSETQ. The CDR3 has 15 amino acids. The J segment lost 4 bases and the V segment lost 0 bases, leaving 5 bases of the junction unmatched. TCRdb called the RT-PCR reads again in MiXCR, with one record for every CDR3 protein. The sample gives about 240,000 distinct CDR3 sequences, 12% of which show up once; less than 8.5% is in the top ten. The gene calls are TRBV5-1 and TRBJ2-7, with TRBD1 identical over 9 bases. The sequence was obtained from a man in his forties or fifties who received an inactivated influenza vaccine. The starting material was non-naive T cells sorted from PBMCs, obtained 14 to 15 days before vaccination. This chain's CDR3 is CASSLAGDRAYEQYF. Written as DNA, the CDR3 is TGCGCCAGCAGCTTGGCCGGGGACAGGGCGTACGAGCAGTACTTC. Drawing the rest from reference TRBV5-1 and TRBJ2-7, the complete variable domain is KAGVTQTPRYLIKTRGQQVTLSCSPISGHRSVSWYQQTPGQGLQFLFEYFSETQRNKGNFPGRFSGRQFSNSRSEMNVSTLELGDSALYLCASSLAGDRAYEQYFGPGTRLTVT.